This T cell receptor beta chain was sequenced during a study of blood T cell repertoires in COVID-19 (TCRdb year 2020). As for the study more broadly: Samples covering the acute and convalescent phases of COVID-19 were provided by collaborators in the United States, Italy and Spain. The samples were drawn from the first 160 participants of the ongoing ImmuneRACE study and from over 950 subjects provided by 6 global collaborators. A freely available public database, intended as a resource for researchers studying the immune response to SARS-CoV-2, is where the repertoires were released. Subjects who had been exposed to COVID-19, were actively infected with it, or had recovered from it provided the deeply sampled blood TCRbeta repertoires that made up the dataset. The sample metadata nearly always contained a de-identified subject ID, COVID-19 status, age in years and sex. The material from the prospective study consisted of cDNA or gDNA derived from T cells, B-cell-depleted T cells, or PBMCs. HLA class I and class II types, where available, came from metadata supplied by the sample provider rather than from assay-based typing.

Paper-wide results and their limitations: The amount of clinical and demographic metadata varied by source and participant and was provided uncurated.

One collaborating source in Seattle enrolled patients while the patients were actively infected and followed the patients over time throughout the course of disease. Collaborating institutions collected whole blood in K2EDTA tubes following their own protocols. For TCRbeta analysis, collaborators shipped samples as frozen whole blood, isolated PBMCs, or DNA extracted from either of those sample types. As concerns this clone: Its recognized antigen is unknown. No per-base quality is available; no much larger clone lies one base away.

V gives up 5 bases and J gives up 7 bases, and the segment between their germline ends measures 13 bases. The CDR3 starts with the cysteine, ends with the phenylalanine, and has 13 residues. Only the CDR3 portion is preserved as DNA: 39 bases, with reading frame beginning at the first base. CDR1 and CDR2, per the germline V gene, are SGHTA and FQGTGA. The immunoSEQ Assay, a bias-controlled multiplex PCR, was used to amplify TCRbeta CDR3 regions from genomic DNA. Turning to the authors' computational methods: Within the assay, amplification of reference gene primers was used to estimate how many nucleated cells each sample contained. Sequence reads were collapsed and filtered to measure the absolute abundance of every unique TCRbeta CDR3 rearrangement. For each sample, productive Simpson clonality was calculated as the square root of Simpson's diversity index over productive rearrangements. This immuneACCESS table, as held by TCRdb, lists in-frame sequences with V and J called but not all clones. Of the missing ones, under half trace to an unresolved V gene in checked studies; the others have no known cause. That table gives V, J and clone size, and the DNA gave D and trimming. In this sample the table shows over 100,000 clones, around 90% of which occur a single time. The ten largest make up less than 2% of the sample.

The TCR originated in a woman in her 50s with COVID-19, enrolled during active disease. Sequenced sample: peripheral blood. In this chain, TRBV7-3 is recombined with TRBJ2-3, with a weak D call of TRBD2 (6 bases match). The CDR3 is CASSRTEGNTQYF. The nucleotide sequence reads TGTGCCAGCAGCCGGACGGAGGGGAATACGCAGTATTTT.